The clone carrying this T cell receptor beta chain was picked up a small number of times. Its specificity is not known. The sample originates from a study of tumor-infiltrating lymphocytes in localized non-small cell lung cancer. Study at large: Tumor tissue and non-adjacent uninvolved lung came from each patient. Regarding the study as a whole: Technical variation could not be separated from intratumor heterogeneity here. Tumors had more T cell infiltration than uninvolved lung, per TCRbeta sequencing and CD3 counts.

Produced via immunoSEQ multiplex PCR; TCRdb's table is partial and in-frame only. The sample includes about 6,700 clones, over 65% of them seen just once. Sequencing used uninvolved lung tissue not adjacent to the tumor. This TCR was sampled from a human donor with non-small cell lung cancer.

CDR3 nucleotide sequence: TGTGCCAGCAGCTTCGGAGGCCAGGATCTCTCTGGGGCCAACGTCCTGACTTTC. Its translation: CASSFGGQDLSGANVLTF. The chain uses TRBV7-2 and TRBJ2-6; a possible D gene is TRBD2 (5 bases). The CDR3 contains 18 residues. Germline lookup yields CDR1 SGHTA and CDR2 FQGNSA. The germline V and J ends were trimmed by 3 bases and 0 bases, with 15 bases remaining between them.